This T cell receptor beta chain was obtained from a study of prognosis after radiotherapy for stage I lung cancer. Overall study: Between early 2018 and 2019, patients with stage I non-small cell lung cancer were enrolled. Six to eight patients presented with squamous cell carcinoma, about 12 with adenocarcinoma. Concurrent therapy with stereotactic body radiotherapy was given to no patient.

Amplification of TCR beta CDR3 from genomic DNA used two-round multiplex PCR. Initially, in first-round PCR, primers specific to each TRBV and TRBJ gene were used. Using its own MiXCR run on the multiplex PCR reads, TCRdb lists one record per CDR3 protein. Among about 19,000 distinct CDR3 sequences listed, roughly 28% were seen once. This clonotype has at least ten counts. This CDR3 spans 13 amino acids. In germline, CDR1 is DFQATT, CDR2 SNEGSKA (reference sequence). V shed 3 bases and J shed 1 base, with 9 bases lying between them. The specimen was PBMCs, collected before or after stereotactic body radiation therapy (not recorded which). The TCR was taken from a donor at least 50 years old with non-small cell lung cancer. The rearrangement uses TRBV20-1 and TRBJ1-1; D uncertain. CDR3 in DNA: TGCAGTGCTAGTTTGTACACGAACACTGAAGCTTTCTTT. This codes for CSASLYTNTEAFF.